This is a list of T cell receptor beta chains from one sample in a study of blood T cell repertoires in COVID-19. Here immunoSEQ multiplex PCR was the method, and the copy in TCRdb shows in-frame clones only, minus some. The data contain roughly 12,000 clones, around 90% of them singletons. Sequencing used peripheral blood. The receptors here all came from a woman in her sixties or seventies with active COVID-19. CDR3s include the opening cysteine and the closing phenylalanine or tryptophan. The D gene is left open where the match is weak.

J,D,V,DNA,CDR3
TRBJ1-2,NA,TRBV6-6,TGTGCCAGCAGTTACTTTACAGGGTCCTTCGAAGGCTACACCTTC,CASSYFTGSFEGYTF
TRBJ1-4,NA,TRBV3-1/TRBV3-2,TGTGCCAGCAGCCAAGATTTATCGGGTGGGGAAAAACTGTTTTTT,CASSQDLSGGEKLFF
TRBJ2-5,NA,TRBV9,TGTGCCAGCAGCGTAGCTCGGAGCAGCCAGACCCAGTACTTC,CASSVARSSQTQYF
TRBJ2-1,NA,TRBV7-8,TGTGTCGTACAGTACTCCTACAATGAGCAGTTCTTC,CVVQYSYNEQFF
TRBJ1-1,NA,TRBV7-9,TGTGCCAGCAGCTTATTGGGGGGTCGGTCGACTGAAGCTTTCTTT,CASSLLGGRSTEAFF
TRBJ2-3,TRBD2,TRBV3-1/TRBV3-2,TGTGCCAGCAGCCCCTCTACTAGCGCAGATACGCAGTATTTT,CASSPSTSADTQYF
TRBJ2-5,NA,TRBV4-2,TGTGCCAGCAGCGCGGCCGATCAAGAGACCCAGTACTTC,CASSAADQETQYF
TRBJ2-2,NA,TRBV7-2,TGTGCCAGCAGCCCTTCCCCTTTAAACACCGGGGAGCTGTTTTTT,CASSPSPLNTGELFF
TRBJ1-1,TRBD1,TRBV2,TGTGCCAGCGGTCCGGACAGGACCCACTCTGATAGGGCTTTCTTT,CASGPDRTHSDRAFF
TRBJ2-7,NA,TRBV4-1,TGCGCCAGCAGCCAAGAAAGGTCCGGGAACTCGTTCTACGAGCAGTACTTC,CASSQERSGNSFYEQYF
TRBJ2-4,NA,TRBV2,TGTGCCAGCAGTGAAGCGCGGCAAGTCATTCAGTACTTC,CASSEARQVIQYF